This T cell receptor beta chain was profiled in a study of T cell responses to AZD1222 COVID-19 vaccine. Study findings and constraints: Spike-specific TCR breadth and depth were elevated following two AZD1222 doses. Repertoires were obtained only post-peak T cell response.

The sample holds one count of this clone. Its antigen is unknown. Pooled together were second doses at about 4 or about 12 weeks. The repertoire was sequenced with immunoSEQ multiplex PCR; TCRdb's copy has only in-frame clones and lacks some. The sample lists approximately 150,000 clones; approximately 88% were seen once. Germline lookup yields CDR1 SNHLY and CDR2 FYNNEI. V was clipped by 5 bases and J by 1 base; unmatched bases: 3. This CDR3 spans 14 amino acids. The receptor comes from an adult who received the AZD1222 COVID-19 vaccine. The material was peripheral blood, obtained 28 days after the second AZD1222 dose. V is TRBV2 and J is TRBJ2-7, with 9 bases identical to TRBD1. CDR3 sequence (DNA): TGTGCCAGCAGTCGACAGGGGGGATCCTACGAGCAGTACTTC. Its protein is CASSRQGGSYEQYF.